This T cell receptor beta chain was sequenced in a study of response to subunit inactivated influenza vaccine. Study outcomes and limitations: It was the authors' suggestion that each seasonal influenza vaccination recruits few new T cells.

Regarding this clonotype: The target antigen is unknown.

The CDR3 length is 12 residues. In germline, CDR1 is ENHRY, CDR2 SYGVKD. Trimming cost V 4 bases and J 1 base, with 5 bases left between them. MiXCR, run by TCRdb on the RT-PCR reads, gives a single entry per CDR3 protein. The sample lists about 300,000 distinct CDR3 sequences, 20% to 25% occurring once. Sequenced material: PBMCs from blood, taken about 19 months after vaccination. V usage is TRBV10-3 and J usage is TRBJ2-7; D remains ambiguous. The receptor comes from a man in his fifties or sixties who received an inactivated influenza vaccine. The CDR3 DNA is TGTGCCATCAGTGCAGAGTCCTACGAGCAGTACTTC. It codes for CAISAESYEQYF.